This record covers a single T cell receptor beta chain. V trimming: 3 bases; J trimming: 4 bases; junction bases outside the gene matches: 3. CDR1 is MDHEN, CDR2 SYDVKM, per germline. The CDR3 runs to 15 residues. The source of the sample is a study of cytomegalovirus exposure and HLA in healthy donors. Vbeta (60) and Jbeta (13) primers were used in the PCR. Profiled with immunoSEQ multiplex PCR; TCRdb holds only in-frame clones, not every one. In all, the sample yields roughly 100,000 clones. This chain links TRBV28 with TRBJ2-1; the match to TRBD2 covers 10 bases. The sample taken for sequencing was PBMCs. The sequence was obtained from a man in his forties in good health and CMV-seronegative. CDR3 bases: TGTGCCAGCAGTTTTAGAGCGGGAGGGTACAATGAGCAGTTCTTC. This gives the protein CASSFRAGGYNEQFF.